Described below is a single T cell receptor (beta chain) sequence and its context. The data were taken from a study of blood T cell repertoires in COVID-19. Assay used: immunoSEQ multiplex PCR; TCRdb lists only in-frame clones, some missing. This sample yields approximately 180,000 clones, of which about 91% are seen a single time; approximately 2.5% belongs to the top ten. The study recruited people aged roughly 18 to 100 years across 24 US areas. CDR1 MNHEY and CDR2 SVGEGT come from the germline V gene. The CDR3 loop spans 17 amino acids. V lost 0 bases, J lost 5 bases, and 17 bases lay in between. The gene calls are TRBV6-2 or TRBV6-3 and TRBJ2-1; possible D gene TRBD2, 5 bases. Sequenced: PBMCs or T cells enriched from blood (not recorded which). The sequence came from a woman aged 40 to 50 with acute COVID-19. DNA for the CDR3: TGTGCCAGCAGTTACTCGAAAGGCGGGTGGCAGCACAATGAGCAGTTCTTC. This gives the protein CASSYSKGGWQHNEQFF.